These 22 T cell receptor beta chains originate from one sample sequenced in a study of cytomegalovirus exposure and HLA in healthy donors. With 60 Vbeta and 13 Jbeta primers, the PCR was carried out. Method: immunoSEQ multiplex PCR; TCRdb's copy keeps in-frame clones and lacks some. Here the sample spans about 150,000 clones, 79% being singletons. Specimen: PBMCs. The source of these receptors is a man aged 50 or older in good health and CMV-seropositive.

The chain links TRBV12-5 to TRBJ2-7; TRBD2 matches 14 bases. With 3 bases clipped from V and 5 bases from J, the junction kept 15 bases outside the gene matches. This CDR3 is built from 19 residues. CDR1 LGHNT and CDR2 FRNRAP come from the germline V gene. CDR3 in amino acids: CASGLKPGTSGSVSNEQYF. CDR3 in DNA: TGTGCTAGTGGTTTAAAACCCGGGACTAGCGGGAGTGTTTCGAACGAGCAGTACTTC.

This clone has more than one count but fewer than ten. The chain combines TRBV10-3 with TRBJ1-5; D possibly corresponds to TRBD1 (5 bases). Germline CDR1 ENHRY, CDR2 SYGVKD. This CDR3 region has 14 residues. Trimming pared 2 bases from V and 6 bases from J, leaving 11 bases between. The DNA for the CDR3 is TGTGCCATCAGTGAGCCCGGGGGAACTCAGCCCCAGCATTTT. Encoded protein: CAISEPGGTQPQHF.

This clone was seen only a few times. This chain links TRBV3-1 (or the pseudogene TRBV3-2) with TRBJ1-1; no firm D call. There are 9 residues in the CDR3. V dropped 4 bases and J dropped 13 bases, with 7 bases sitting between them. Germline lookup yields CDR1 LGHDT and CDR2 YNNKEL (reference sequence). The CDR3 protein is CASSPRGFF. CDR3 DNA: TGTGCCAGCAGCCCTCGGGGTTTCTTT.

V is TRBV30 and J is TRBJ1-3, with 7 bases lining up with TRBD1. The ends lost 2 bases at V and 0 bases at J; junction bases unmatched: 10. CDR1 and CDR2 from the germline V gene are GTSNPN and SVGIG (reference sequence). The CDR3 length is 17 residues. CDR3 DNA: TGTGCCTGGAGTTCAGCAGGGGGAACGGCCTCTGGAAACACCATATATTTT. This encodes CAWSSAGGTASGNTIYF.

The gene calls are TRBV28 and TRBJ1-2, with TRBD1 matching 7 bases. J gave up 8 bases and V 7 bases, and 10 bases lay outside the gene matches. CDR3 length equals 13 residues. The germline gives CDR1 MDHEN, CDR2 SYDVKM. DNA for the CDR3: TGTGCCAGCACCCTTAACAGGGGCGGGGGCTACACCTTC. This codes for CASTLNRGGGYTF.

The V and J genes are TRBV30 and TRBJ1-1, with D unclear. Germline V gene lookup returns CDR1 GTSNPN and CDR2 SVGIG (reference sequence). Trimming stripped 5 bases from V and 4 bases from J, with 11 bases between. CDR3 length: 12 amino acids. CDR3 in amino acids: CAWDPEGTEAFF. The CDR3 DNA reads as TGTGCCTGGGACCCCGAGGGCACTGAAGCTTTCTTT.

The chain couples TRBV7-8 to TRBJ2-7; 9 bases map to TRBD1. CDR1 SGHVS and CDR2 FQNEAQ come from the germline V gene. This CDR3 has 16 amino acids. After removal of 4 bases from V and 3 bases from J, the junction contained 10 bases not matched to a gene. CDR3 sequence reads: CASSSNIRQGVYEQYF. CDR3 DNA sequence: TGTGCCAGCAGCTCAAACATTCGACAGGGGGTCTACGAGCAGTACTTC.

The chain couples TRBV5-1 to TRBJ2-7, with TRBD1 matching 12 bases. The CDR3 extends over 15 amino acids. V lost 4 bases, J lost 4 bases, and 6 bases stayed unmatched. CDR1 is SGHRS and CDR2 is YFSETQ in the germline V gene. The CDR3: CASSPGTGGWYEQYF. Here the CDR3 DNA reads TGCGCCAGCAGCCCGGGGACAGGGGGCTGGTACGAGCAGTACTTC.

The chain carries TRBV13 and TRBJ2-5, with a possible D match to TRBD2 (6 bases). The end of the DNA aligns better with TRBJ2-7, so the J call may be wrong. The CDR3 is 16 amino acids. Per the germline V gene, CDR1 is PRHDT and CDR2 is FYEKMQ (reference sequence). The CDR3 loop reads CASSPPGVRGSYEQYF. In DNA form, the CDR3 reads TGTGCCAGCAGCCCCCCAGGCGTTCGGGGGTCCTACGAGCAGTACTTC.

This sequence joins TRBV6-1 and TRBJ2-3, with D unresolved. Trimming removed 3 bases from V and 2 bases from J, with 6 bases in between. This CDR3 region has 13 residues. The germline gives CDR1 MNHNS, CDR2 SASEGT. In DNA, the CDR3 is TGTGCCAGCAGTGACGGAGCCACAGATACGCAGTATTTT. Its protein product is CASSDGATDTQYF.

The chain couples TRBV11-2 to TRBJ1-1; D may be TRBD1 (6 bases). With 5 bases removed from V and 5 bases from J, the gap between germline ends came to 12 bases. The germline V gene has CDR1 SGHAT and CDR2 FQNNGV. The CDR3 sequence is 13 residues long. The CDR3 DNA reads as TGTGCCAGCAGCCTACAGGGTCAGACTGAAGCTTTCTTT. Residues: CASSLQGQTEAFF. Full variable domain (rest looked up from reference TRBV11-2 and TRBJ1-1): EAGVAQSPRYKIIEKRQSVAFWCNPISGHATLYWYQQILGQGPKLLIQFQNNGVVDDSQLPKDRFSAERLKGVDSTLKIQPAKLEDSAVYLCASSLQGQTEAFFGQGTRLTVV.

This clone was recorded a few times. The CDR3: CASSHDRQSYNEQFF. The CDR3, as DNA: TGTGCCAGCAGTCATGACCGACAGTCCTACAATGAGCAGTTCTTC. The V and J genes are TRBV7-2 and TRBJ2-1; possible D gene TRBD1, 5 bases. The CDR3 has 15 residues. Germline V gene lookup returns CDR1 SGHTA and CDR2 FQGNSA. With 6 bases removed from V and 1 base from J, the gap between germline ends came to 13 bases. The full variable domain, its missing parts supplied by reference TRBV7-2 and TRBJ2-1, is GAGVSQSPSNKVTEKGKDVELRCDPISGHTALYWYRQSLGQGLEFLIYFQGNSAPDKSGLPSDRFSAERTGGSVSTLTIQRTQQEDSAVYLCASSHDRQSYNEQFFGPGTRLTVL.

The chain employs TRBV30 and TRBJ1-6, with D possibly TRBD1 on 5 matching bases. Germline V CDR1 and CDR2: GTSNPN, SVGIG (reference sequence). This CDR3 is 15 amino acids long. V shed 1 base and J shed 9 bases, with 16 bases lying between them. CDR3 sequence (DNA): TGTGCCTGGAGTGCCGGGCAGGGCCAGTTTTCACCCCTCCACTTT. Its translation is CAWSAGQGQFSPLHF.

This sequence joins TRBV7-2 and TRBJ2-1; the match to TRBD2 covers 8 bases. This CDR3 has 15 amino acids. The germline V gene encodes CDR1 SGHTA and CDR2 FQGNSA. J lost 4 bases, V lost 1 base, and 3 bases had no gene match. The CDR3 loop reads CASSLVAGSYNEQFF. In DNA form, the CDR3 reads TGTGCCAGCAGCTTAGTAGCGGGGTCGTACAATGAGCAGTTCTTC.

This chain connects TRBV28 to TRBJ2-7; maybe TRBD1 (5 bases). Germline V lookup: CDR1 MDHEN, CDR2 SYDVKM. This CDR3 is built from 14 residues. The V end was cut by 5 bases, the J end by 4 bases, with 15 bases between. CDR3 amino acids: CASSNRAAGYEQYF. As DNA, the CDR3 is TGTGCCAGCAGTAACCGGGCCGCAGGGTACGAGCAGTACTTC.

The chain joins TRBV28 to TRBJ2-2; 7 bases map to TRBD2. Per the germline V gene, CDR1 is MDHEN and CDR2 is SYDVKM. The V segment lost 6 bases and the J segment 6 bases; nucleotides outside the gene matches: 7. This CDR3 is 14 amino acids long. CDR3 coding DNA: TGTGCCAGCAGCAAGGGAGGGCCCCCCGGGGAGCTGTTTTTT. Translation: CASSKGGPPGELFF.

The rearrangement joins TRBV7-9 to TRBJ2-7, with D possibly matching TRBD1 (5 bases). The V gene's germline CDR1 is SEHNR and CDR2 FQNEAQ (reference sequence). With 4 bases removed from V and 6 bases from J, the gap between germline ends came to 7 bases. The CDR3 spans 11 residues. The CDR3 sequence: CASSSGLEQYF. CDR3 DNA sequence: TGTGCCAGCAGCTCAGGGCTCGAGCAGTACTTC. Full variable domain (remainder filled in from reference TRBV7-9 and TRBJ2-7): DTGVSQNPRHKITKRGQNVTFRCDPISEHNRLYWYRQTLGQGPEFLTYFQNEAQLEKSRLLSDRFSAERPKGSFSTLEIQRTEQGDSAMYLCASSSGLEQYFGPGTRLTVT.

The sample holds one count of this clone. DNA for the CDR3: TGTGCCTCAAGGGGGATGGGACACAATGAGCAGTTCTTC. Its translation is CASRGMGHNEQFF. V usage is TRBV2 and J usage is TRBJ2-1; D may be TRBD1 (6 bases). In germline, CDR1 is SNHLY, CDR2 FYNNEI. V was clipped by 11 bases and J by 5 bases, with 16 bases between them. The CDR3 loop spans 13 amino acids.

This clone was counted a single time. The chain has TRBV4-1 and TRBJ2-3; TRBD1 matches at 7 bases. The germline gives CDR1 MGHRA, CDR2 YSYEKL. Germline trimming cut 4 bases from V and 4 bases from J; bases unmatched to any gene: 11. The CDR3 contains 16 residues. CDR3 amino acids: CASSLRPDRVPDTQYF. The DNA for the CDR3 is TGCGCCAGCAGCCTTAGGCCCGACAGGGTGCCAGATACGCAGTATTTT.

The genes are TRBV27 and TRBJ1-2; D is possibly TRBD1 (6 bases). Deletions cut 5 bases from V and 8 bases from J, with 15 bases between. The CDR3 has 13 amino acids. Germline values: CDR1 MNHEY, CDR2 SMNVEV (reference sequence). The CDR3 reads CASSETGSRGYTF. CDR3 coding DNA: TGTGCCAGCAGTGAAACAGGGTCTCGAGGCTACACCTTC.

The chain carries TRBV9 and TRBJ2-7; 7 bases fit TRBD2. Germline lookup yields CDR1 SGDLS and CDR2 YYNGEE. The ends lost 0 bases at V and 2 bases at J; junction bases unmatched: 2. The CDR3 length is 14 residues. The CDR3 spells CASSVGLAAYEQYF. In DNA form, the CDR3 reads TGTGCCAGCAGCGTAGGGCTAGCGGCCTACGAGCAGTACTTC.

This sequence joins TRBV5-1 and TRBJ2-5, with 7 nucleotides matching TRBD2. With V trimmed by 2 bases and J by 4 bases, 5 bases remained unmatched. This CDR3 has 14 residues. Germline V gene sequence: CDR1 SGHRS, CDR2 YFSETQ. The CDR3 protein is CASSFVSGIETQYF. CDR3 in DNA: TGCGCCAGCAGCTTTGTCAGCGGGATAGAGACCCAGTACTTC.